Shown below are 31 T cell receptor beta chains from a single sample sequenced in a study of blood T cell repertoires in COVID-19. TCRdb's copy holds only in-frame clones and misses some; the assay was immunoSEQ multiplex PCR. Here the sample spans 30,000 to 40,000 clones, over 70% being singletons. What was sequenced was peripheral blood. All receptors come from an older man with COVID-19, enrolled during active disease.

The rearrangement links TRBV5-6 to TRBJ2-3; 9 bases line up with TRBD2. Losses at the gene ends were 3 bases for V and 4 bases for J; bases not matched to a gene: 3. This CDR3 is 14 amino acids long. Looked up from germline, CDR1 is SGHDT and CDR2 is YYEEEE. In DNA form, the CDR3 reads TGTGCCAGCAGCTCGCGACTAGCGGCAGATACGCAGTATTTT. Translation: CASSSRLAADTQYF.

The chain links TRBV7-6 to TRBJ1-6; D may be TRBD1 (5 bases). Germline V gene sequence: CDR1 SGHVS, CDR2 FNYEAQ. The CDR3 loop spans 14 amino acids. The germline V and J ends were trimmed by 1 base and 7 bases, with 8 bases remaining between them. The CDR3 loop is CASSLVDSNSPLHF. The CDR3 coding sequence is TGTGCCAGCAGCTTAGTCGACAGCAATTCACCCCTCCACTTT.

In this sample, this clone turned up once. This chain links TRBV5-5 with TRBJ2-5, with D maybe TRBD1 (5 bases). Germline V CDR1 and CDR2: SGHKS, YYEKEE (reference sequence). Trimming took off 4 bases at V and 5 bases at J, with 12 bases between the two ends. The CDR3 covers 13 residues. The CDR3 DNA follows: TGTGCCAGCAGCCTTACAGGTCGGGAGACCCAGTACTTC. Translation: CASSLTGRETQYF.

The rearrangement joins TRBV7-9 to TRBJ1-2; 11 bases match TRBD1. The germline V gene encodes CDR1 SEHNR and CDR2 FQNEAQ (reference sequence). V was clipped by 5 bases and J by 4 bases; unmatched bases: 9. The CDR3 totals 16 residues. This CDR3 is CASSPRTGGEVYGYTF. The CDR3, as DNA: TGTGCCAGCAGCCCGCGGACAGGGGGCGAGGTCTATGGCTACACCTTC.

The genes are TRBV6-5 and TRBJ1-2; TRBD1 might be the D (6 bases). Germline loops: CDR1 MNHEY, CDR2 SVGAGI. V was shortened by 6 bases and J by 5 bases, with 13 bases between the two germline ends. CDR3 size: 13 residues. The CDR3 DNA is TGTGCCAGCAGCCCCGGGGGGCCTTATGGCTACACCTTC. Translated: CASSPGGPYGYTF.

This chain links TRBV5-4 with TRBJ2-3; TRBD2 matches at 12 bases. This CDR3 comprises 17 residues. V dropped 4 bases and J dropped 4; count of bases not matched to a gene: 10. Germline lookup yields CDR1 SGHNT and CDR2 YYREEE (reference sequence). CDR3 residues: CASSPDPSGRAPDTQYF. The CDR3 nucleotides read TGTGCCAGCAGCCCAGACCCTAGCGGGAGGGCCCCAGATACGCAGTATTTT.

The J gene is TRBJ1-5, the V gene TRBV6-6, with 9 bases matching TRBD1. This CDR3 comprises 13 residues. CDR1 and CDR2 (germline): MNHNY, SVGAGI (reference sequence). Trimming cost V 5 bases and J 6 bases; bases outside gene matches: 2. The CDR3 loop is CASSTGGPQPQHF. The CDR3 DNA follows: TGTGCCAGCAGTACAGGGGGCCCTCAGCCCCAGCATTTT.

J is TRBJ2-2 and V is TRBV7-2; 8 nucleotides align to TRBD2. The CDR3 is 17 amino acids. Per the germline V gene, CDR1 is SGHTA and CDR2 is FQGNSA. Trimming at V came to 1 base and at J to 5 bases, leaving 9 bases not matched to a gene. The CDR3 protein is CASSLDLVAGKTGELFF. The CDR3 DNA reads as TGTGCCAGCAGCTTAGATTTAGTAGCGGGAAAAACCGGGGAGCTGTTTTTT.

The CDR3 loop is CASSLDPGGRVLETQYF. The CDR3, as DNA: TGTGCCAGCAGTTTAGACCCGGGCGGGAGGGTCTTGGAGACCCAGTACTTC. This chain joins TRBV28 and TRBJ2-5, with 9 positions matching TRBD2. This CDR3 comprises 17 residues. In germline, CDR1 is MDHEN, CDR2 SYDVKM. V lost 2 bases and J lost 5; bases outside the gene matches: 12.

This rearrangement joins TRBV6-2 or TRBV6-3 to TRBJ2-3; 7 bases map to TRBD2. Germline CDR1 reads MNHEY; CDR2 reads SVGEGT. The CDR3 consists of 14 residues. V trimming: 8 bases; J trimming: 7 bases; junction bases outside the gene matches: 12. CDR3 loop: CASCLPGGAHTQYF. CDR3 sequence (DNA): TGTGCCAGCTGCCTCCCGGGGGGAGCCCATACGCAGTATTTT.

The rearrangement uses TRBV7-3 and TRBJ2-1; 8 bases fit TRBD2. The V segment lost 2 bases and the J segment 6 bases; nucleotides outside the gene matches: 3. The germline CDR1 and CDR2 sequences are SGHTA and FQGTGA. The CDR3 extends over 14 amino acids. For the CDR3, the DNA is TGTGCCAGCAGCTTAGTGAGCGGGAGCAATGAGCAGTTCTTC. Protein: CASSLVSGSNEQFF. Combining the CDR3 with reference TRBV7-3 and TRBJ2-1 gives the whole variable domain GAGVSQTPSNKVTEKGKYVELRCDPISGHTALYWYRQSLGQGPEFLIYFQGTGAADDSGLPNDRFFAVRPEGSVSTLKIQRTERGDSAVYLCASSLVSGSNEQFFGPGTRLTVL.

This chain joins TRBV12-3 or TRBV12-4 and TRBJ1-4; D call uncertain. Trimming took 4 bases from V and 4 from J, leaving 4 bases between them. This CDR3 has 12 residues. The CDR3 coding sequence is TGTGCCAGCAGTTCCTATAATGAAAAACTGTTTTTT. Translating it yields CASSSYNEKLFF.

The J gene is TRBJ2-5, the V gene TRBV18; D is perhaps TRBD2 (6 bases). There are 15 residues in the CDR3. V shed 0 bases and J shed 3 bases, with 11 bases lying between them. Germline values: CDR1 KGHSH, CDR2 LQKENI. CDR3 region: CASSPPAGSKETQYF. DNA for the CDR3: TGTGCCAGCTCACCACCGGCCGGGAGTAAAGAGACCCAGTACTTC.

V gene TRBV4-3 combines with J gene TRBJ1-3, with D hard to call. V was trimmed by 0 bases and J by 0 bases, leaving 27 bases between them. CDR3 length: 22 amino acids. CDR1 and CDR2 (germline): LGHNA, YSLEER. DNA for the CDR3: TGCGCCAGCAGCCAAGATGTCGCCACGACCGGGAGCCCCCTCAGCTCTGGAAACACCATATATTTT. Its translation is CASSQDVATTGSPLSSGNTIYF.

The gene calls are TRBV11-2 and TRBJ2-1, with 10 bases matching TRBD2. In germline, CDR1 is SGHAT, CDR2 FQNNGV. After removal of 1 base from V and 1 base from J, the junction contained 4 bases not matched to a gene. The CDR3 has 17 amino acids. CDR3 DNA: TGTGCCAGCAGCTTAGGTTCTAGCGGGAGTTCCTACAATGAGCAGTTCTTC. Amino acids: CASSLGSSGSSYNEQFF.

The rearrangement uses TRBV7-8 and TRBJ2-7; unclear D gene. Germline V lookup: CDR1 SGHVS, CDR2 FQNEAQ. V was cut by 5 bases and J by 3 bases, with 8 bases left in between. This CDR3 has 12 residues. This chain's CDR3 is CASSPSLYEQYF. CDR3 in DNA: TGTGCCAGCAGCCCTAGTCTCTACGAGCAGTACTTC.

The chain recombines TRBV27 with TRBJ1-6; 8 bases fit TRBD1. This CDR3 contains 16 residues. Trimming took 5 bases from V and 3 from J; bases not matched to a gene: 6. From germline, CDR1 is MNHEY and CDR2 SMNVEV (reference sequence). The CDR3 region has the DNA TGTGCCAGCAGTGACAGGGGCAGAATCTATAATTCACCCCTCCACTTT. Residues: CASSDRGRIYNSPLHF.

This clone has a handful of counts. The rearrangement links TRBV25-1 to TRBJ1-1; tentatively, D is TRBD1 (5 bases). CDR1 and CDR2 (germline): MGHDK, SYGVNS. The CDR3 loop spans 14 amino acids. V was shortened by 6 bases and J by 4 bases, with 15 bases between the two germline ends. The CDR3 region has the DNA TGTGCCAGCAGGGGCAATACAGGTTTCACTGAAGCTTTCTTT. It codes for CASRGNTGFTEAFF.

The J gene is TRBJ2-6, the V gene TRBV28; 8 positions agree with TRBD1. From germline, CDR1 is MDHEN and CDR2 SYDVKM. The junction had 3 bases not matched to a gene; V was cut back by 4 bases and J by 1 base. The CDR3 spans 16 residues. Written as DNA, the CDR3 is TGTGCCAGCAGTTCTCAGGGGGCGTCTGGGGCCAACGTCCTGACTTTC. Amino acid sequence: CASSSQGASGANVLTF.

The chain carries TRBV10-1 and TRBJ2-7, with D uncertain. The CDR3 runs 11 residues. Germline CDR1 and CDR2: WNHNN and SYGVQD (reference sequence). Deletions cut 9 bases from V and 2 bases from J, with 8 bases between. The CDR3 region is CARETTYEQYF. The CDR3 DNA is TGCGCCAGAGAGACAACCTACGAGCAGTACTTC.

The genes are TRBV28 and TRBJ1-3; no clear D. Trimming pared 7 bases from V and 0 bases from J, leaving 13 bases between. There are 15 residues in the CDR3. Looked up from germline, CDR1 is MDHEN and CDR2 is SYDVKM. The CDR3 sequence is CASNLDSASGNTIYF. The CDR3, as DNA: TGTGCCAGCAACCTTGACTCAGCCTCTGGAAACACCATATATTTT.

The gene calls are TRBV28 and TRBJ1-5, with 7 bases identical to TRBD1. With V trimmed by 6 bases and J by 9 bases, 8 bases remained unmatched. This CDR3 comprises 13 residues. Germline-derived CDR1 and CDR2 are MDHEN and SYDVKM. This CDR3 reads CASRQGSALPQHF. CDR3 sequence (DNA): TGTGCCAGCAGACAGGGGTCCGCTCTGCCCCAGCATTTT.

Only a few counts were recorded for this clone. The rearrangement uses TRBV7-9 and TRBJ2-3; the D gene is possibly TRBD1 (6 bases). V was pared by 4 bases and J by 0 bases, with 8 bases between. Per germline, CDR1 SEHNR and CDR2 FQNEAQ (reference sequence). The CDR3 is made up of 14 amino acids. This CDR3 reads CASSSTGSTDTQYF. DNA for the CDR3: TGTGCCAGCAGCTCTACAGGGAGCACAGATACGCAGTATTTT.

The rearrangement links TRBV24-1 to TRBJ2-2; D unresolved. Trimming stripped 9 bases from V and 0 bases from J, with 10 bases between. The germline CDR1 and CDR2 sequences are KGHDR and SFDVKD. The CDR3 has 14 amino acids. In DNA form, the CDR3 reads TGTGCCACCGCGCGCGAGGCGAACACCGGGGAGCTGTTTTTT. Residues: CATAREANTGELFF.

With respect to this clone: One end of the junction varies from germline; a read error may be responsible. CDR3 region: CASSGRTLNTGELFF. Written as DNA, the CDR3 is TGTGCCAGTAGCGGGAGAACTTTGAACACCGGGGAGCTGTTTTTT. This sequence joins TRBV9 and TRBJ2-2; the match to TRBD2 covers 9 bases. CDR1 is SGDLS and CDR2 is YYNGEE in the germline V gene. CDR3 length: 15 amino acids.

V and J are TRBV6-2 or TRBV6-3 and TRBJ1-1; D is perhaps TRBD1 (5 bases). The CDR3 consists of 13 residues. CDR1 MNHEY and CDR2 SVGEGT come from the germline V gene. V was pared by 5 bases and J by 4 bases, with 11 bases between. The CDR3 is CASSPGLGTEAFF. The CDR3 DNA is TGTGCCAGCAGTCCAGGGTTGGGCACTGAAGCTTTCTTT.

The chain joins TRBV9 to TRBJ2-3; D not certain. There are 14 residues in the CDR3. Germline V lookup: CDR1 SGDLS, CDR2 YYNGEE. Trimming left V 2 bases short and J 6 bases short, with 13 bases between. Written as DNA, the CDR3 is TGTGCCAGCAGCGTTTTTTACTGGGCCGATACGCAGTATTTT. Residues: CASSVFYWADTQYF.

The V gene is TRBV6-5, the J gene TRBJ2-7, with 7 bases identical to TRBD1. Germline V gene lookup returns CDR1 MNHEY and CDR2 SVGAGI. The CDR3 totals 14 residues. V shed 4 bases, J shed 3 bases, and the junction held 6 bases outside the gene matches. CDR3 bases: TGTGCCAGCAGTTCCGCCGGGACAGTCTACGAGCAGTACTTC. This gives the protein CASSSAGTVYEQYF.

The rearrangement joins TRBV21-1 to TRBJ2-2; the listed D gene, TRBD1, was not tested against the DNA. TRBV21-1 is given as a pseudogene. This CDR3 has 12 amino acids. The CDR3 region is CAGGTVTGELFF. The DNA of the CDR3 is TGTGCCGGTGGGACAGTCACCGGGGAGCTGTTTTTT.

V usage is TRBV6-2 or TRBV6-3 and J usage is TRBJ2-5; TRBD2 matches at 7 bases. Germline V gene data show CDR1 as MNHEY and CDR2 as SVGEGT. The CDR3 is 15 residues long. The V and J ends lost 5 bases and 4 bases, in that order; junction bases with no gene match: 10. Here the CDR3 reads CASSGGSGMGETQYF. The CDR3 DNA reads TGTGCCAGCAGTGGGGGAAGCGGGATGGGAGAGACCCAGTACTTC.

The chain recombines TRBV27 with TRBJ2-7; tentative D call: TRBD1 (6 bases). From germline, CDR1 is MNHEY and CDR2 SMNVEV (reference sequence). Deletions cut 5 bases from V and 6 bases from J, with 20 bases between. The CDR3 totals 15 residues. The CDR3: CASSRRLAGVGEQYF. CDR3 bases: TGTGCCAGCAGTCGCAGGTTGGCAGGGGTAGGCGAGCAGTACTTC.